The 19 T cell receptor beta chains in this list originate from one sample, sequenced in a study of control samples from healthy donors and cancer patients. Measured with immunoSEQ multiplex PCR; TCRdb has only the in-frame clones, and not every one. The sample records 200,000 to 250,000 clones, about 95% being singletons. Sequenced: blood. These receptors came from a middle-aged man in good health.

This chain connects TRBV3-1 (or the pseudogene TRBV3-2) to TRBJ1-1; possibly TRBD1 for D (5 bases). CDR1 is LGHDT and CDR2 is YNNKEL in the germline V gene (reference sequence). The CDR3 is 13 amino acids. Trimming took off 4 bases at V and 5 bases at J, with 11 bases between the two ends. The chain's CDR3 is CASSLRGETEAFF. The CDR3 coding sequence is TGTGCCAGCAGCCTTAGGGGTGAGACTGAAGCTTTCTTT.

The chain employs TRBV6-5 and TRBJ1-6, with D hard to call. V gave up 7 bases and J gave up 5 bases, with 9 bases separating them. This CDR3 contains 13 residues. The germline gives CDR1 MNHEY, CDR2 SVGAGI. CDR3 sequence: CASTPINNSPLHF. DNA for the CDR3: TGTGCCAGCACCCCGATCAATAATTCACCCCTCCACTTT.

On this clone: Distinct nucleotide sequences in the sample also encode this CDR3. CDR3 DNA: TGTGCCAGCAGTTACAGGGACACCGGGGAGCTGTTTTTT. This encodes CASSYRDTGELFF. V is TRBV6-2 or TRBV6-3 and J is TRBJ2-2, with no clear D. This CDR3 spans 13 amino acids. Germline V gene data show CDR1 as MNHEY and CDR2 as SVGEGT. Trimming stripped 2 bases from V and 3 bases from J, with 4 bases between.

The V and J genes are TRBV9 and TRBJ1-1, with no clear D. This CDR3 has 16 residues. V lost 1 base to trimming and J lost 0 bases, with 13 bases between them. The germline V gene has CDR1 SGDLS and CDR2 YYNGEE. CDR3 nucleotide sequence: TGTGCCAGCAGCGTAATTCCGGACTACATGAACACTGAAGCTTTCTTT. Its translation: CASSVIPDYMNTEAFF.

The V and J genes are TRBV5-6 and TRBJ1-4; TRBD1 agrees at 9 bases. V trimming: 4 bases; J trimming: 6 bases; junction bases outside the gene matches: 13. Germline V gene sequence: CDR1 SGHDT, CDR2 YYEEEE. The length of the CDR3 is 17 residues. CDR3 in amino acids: CASSQTVAGDRDEKLFF. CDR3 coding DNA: TGTGCCAGCAGCCAGACCGTGGCCGGGGACAGGGATGAAAAACTGTTTTTT.

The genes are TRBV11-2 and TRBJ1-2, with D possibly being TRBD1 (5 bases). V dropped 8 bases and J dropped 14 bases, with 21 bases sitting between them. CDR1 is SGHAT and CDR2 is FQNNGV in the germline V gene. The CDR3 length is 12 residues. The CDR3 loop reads CASSPGGVARTF. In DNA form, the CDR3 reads TGTGCCAGCTCCCCCGGAGGGGTGGCTAGGACCTTC.

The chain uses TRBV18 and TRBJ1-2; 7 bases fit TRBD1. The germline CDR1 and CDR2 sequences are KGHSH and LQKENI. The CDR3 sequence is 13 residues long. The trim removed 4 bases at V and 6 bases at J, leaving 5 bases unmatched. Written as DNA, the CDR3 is TGTGCCAGCTCACTCACAGGGGACAATGGCTACACCTTC. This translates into CASSLTGDNGYTF.

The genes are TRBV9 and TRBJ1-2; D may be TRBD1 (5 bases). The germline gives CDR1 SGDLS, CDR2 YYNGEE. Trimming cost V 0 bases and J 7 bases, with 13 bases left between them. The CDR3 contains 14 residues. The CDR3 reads CASSVGTGLAGYTF. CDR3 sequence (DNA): TGTGCCAGCAGCGTAGGAACAGGTCTTGCTGGCTACACCTTC.

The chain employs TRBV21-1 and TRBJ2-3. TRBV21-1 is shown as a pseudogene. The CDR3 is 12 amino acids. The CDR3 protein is CASWIRTDTQYF. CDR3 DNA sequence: TGTGCCAGCTGGATCAGAACAGATACGCAGTATTTT.

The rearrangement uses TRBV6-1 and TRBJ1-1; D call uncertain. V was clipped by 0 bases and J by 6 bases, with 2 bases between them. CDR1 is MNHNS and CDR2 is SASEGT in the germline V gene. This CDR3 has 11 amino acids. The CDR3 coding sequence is TGTGCCAGCAGTGAAGCCTCTGAAGCTTTCTTT. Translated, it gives CASSEASEAFF.

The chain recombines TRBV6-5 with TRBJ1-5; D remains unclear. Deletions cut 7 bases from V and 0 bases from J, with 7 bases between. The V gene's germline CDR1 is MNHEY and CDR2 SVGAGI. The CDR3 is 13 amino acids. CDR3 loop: CASKGDSNQPQHF. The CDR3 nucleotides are TGTGCCAGCAAAGGAGATAGCAATCAGCCCCAGCATTTT.

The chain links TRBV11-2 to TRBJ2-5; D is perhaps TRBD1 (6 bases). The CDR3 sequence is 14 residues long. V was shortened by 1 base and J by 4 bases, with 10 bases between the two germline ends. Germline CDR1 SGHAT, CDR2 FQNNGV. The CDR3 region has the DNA TGTGCCAGCAGCTTAGTGCAGGGGCGAGAGACCCAGTACTTC. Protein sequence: CASSLVQGRETQYF.

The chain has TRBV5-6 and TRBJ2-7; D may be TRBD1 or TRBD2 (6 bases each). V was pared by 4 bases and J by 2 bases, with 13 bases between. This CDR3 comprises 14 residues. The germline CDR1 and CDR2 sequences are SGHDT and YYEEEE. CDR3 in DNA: TGTGCCAGCAGCGCCGACAGGACTACCTACGAGCAGTACTTC. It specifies CASSADRTTYEQYF.

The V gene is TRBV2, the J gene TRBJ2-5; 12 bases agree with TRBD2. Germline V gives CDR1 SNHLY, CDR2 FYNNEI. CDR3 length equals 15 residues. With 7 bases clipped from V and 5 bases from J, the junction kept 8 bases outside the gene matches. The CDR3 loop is CASTSSGGAEETQYF. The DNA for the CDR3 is TGTGCCAGCACTTCTAGCGGGGGGGCAGAGGAGACCCAGTACTTC.

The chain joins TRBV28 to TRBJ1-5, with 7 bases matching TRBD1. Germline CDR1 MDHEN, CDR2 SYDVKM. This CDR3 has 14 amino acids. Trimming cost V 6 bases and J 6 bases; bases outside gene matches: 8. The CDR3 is CASRPPGGGQPQHF. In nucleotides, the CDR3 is TGTGCCAGCAGACCTCCAGGGGGAGGTCAGCCCCAGCATTTT.

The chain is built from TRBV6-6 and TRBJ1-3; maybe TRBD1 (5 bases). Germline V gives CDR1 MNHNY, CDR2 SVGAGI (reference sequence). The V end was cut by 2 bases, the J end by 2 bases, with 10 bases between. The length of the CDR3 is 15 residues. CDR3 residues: CASSYRADTGNTIYF. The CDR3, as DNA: TGTGCCAGCAGTTACAGAGCGGACACTGGAAACACCATATATTTT.

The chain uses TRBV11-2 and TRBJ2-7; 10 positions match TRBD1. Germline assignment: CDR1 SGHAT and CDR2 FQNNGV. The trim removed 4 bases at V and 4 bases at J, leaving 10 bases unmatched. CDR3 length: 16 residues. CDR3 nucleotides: TGTGCCAGCAGCTCTATCCGGGACAGGGGATGGTACGAGCAGTACTTC. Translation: CASSSIRDRGWYEQYF.

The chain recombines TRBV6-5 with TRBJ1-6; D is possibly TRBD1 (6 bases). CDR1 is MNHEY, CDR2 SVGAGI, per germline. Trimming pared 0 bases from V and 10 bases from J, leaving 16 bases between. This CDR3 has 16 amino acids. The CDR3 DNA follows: TGTGCCAGCAGTTACTCTACAGGGAGCTCGGGATCACCCCTCCACTTT. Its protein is CASSYSTGSSGSPLHF.

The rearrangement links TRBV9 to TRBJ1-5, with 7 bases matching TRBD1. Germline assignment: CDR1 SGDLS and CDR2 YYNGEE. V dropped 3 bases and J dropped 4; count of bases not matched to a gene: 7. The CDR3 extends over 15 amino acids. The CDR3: CASSASGTANQPQHF. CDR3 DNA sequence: TGTGCCAGCAGCGCGTCTGGGACAGCGAATCAGCCCCAGCATTTT. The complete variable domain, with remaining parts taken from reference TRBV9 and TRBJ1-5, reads DSGVTQTPKHLITATGQRVTLRCSPRSGDLSVYWYQQSLDQGLQFLIQYYNGEERAKGNILERFSAQQFPDLHSELNLSSLELGDSALYFCASSASGTANQPQHFGDGTRLSIL.